The 31 T cell receptor beta chains given below trace back to one sample, sequenced in a study of siplizumab effects on memory and regulatory T cells. The repertoire was sequenced with immunoSEQ multiplex PCR; TCRdb's copy has only in-frame clones and lacks some. The sample carries roughly 62,000 clones, 80% to 95% recorded once. The sequencing input was CD8+ T cells sorted from blood. The receptor set was obtained from a human donor in good health.

The chain's CDR3 is CASSLVGGPSDTQYF. The CDR3 nucleotides are TGTGCCAGCAGTTTAGTGGGAGGGCCCTCAGATACGCAGTATTTT. The gene calls are TRBV28 and TRBJ2-3; TRBD2 matches at 7 bases. This CDR3 is built from 15 residues. Germline lookup yields CDR1 MDHEN and CDR2 SYDVKM. With V trimmed by 2 bases and J by 4 bases, 6 bases remained unmatched.

This chain joins TRBV7-6 and TRBJ1-1, with D hard to call. V lost 1 base and J lost 8, with 14 bases in between. Germline V gene lookup returns CDR1 SGHVS and CDR2 FNYEAQ. CDR3 length equals 14 residues. CDR3 in DNA: TGTGCCAGCAGCTTAGATCCGGCGGGAGGAGAAGCTTTCTTT. Translated, it gives CASSLDPAGGEAFF.

The table lists this clone with a count of one. This rearrangement joins TRBV6-5 to TRBJ2-7, with D unclear. Trimming shortened V by 5 bases and J by 1 base, and 12 bases separated the two germline ends. Germline CDR1 is MNHEY and CDR2 is SVGAGI. The CDR3 consists of 14 residues. CDR3 sequence (DNA): TGTGCCAGCAGTCGTGATGACACGTCCTACGAGCAGTACTTC. Translating gives CASSRDDTSYEQYF.

The genes are TRBV9 and TRBJ1-1; TRBD1 might be the D (6 bases). With 2 bases removed from V and 6 bases from J, the gap between germline ends came to 14 bases. The CDR3 length is 14 residues. Looked up from germline, CDR1 is SGDLS and CDR2 is YYNGEE. CDR3 protein: CASSVQTGGSEAFF. For the CDR3, the DNA is TGTGCCAGCAGCGTTCAGACAGGCGGCTCTGAAGCTTTCTTT.

The chain is built from TRBV4-1 and TRBJ2-7, with D possibly TRBD1 on 6 matching bases. The germline gives CDR1 MGHRA, CDR2 YSYEKL. V lost 1 base to trimming and J lost 1 base, with 11 bases between them. There are 15 residues in the CDR3. CDR3 in DNA: TGCGCCAGCAGCCAAGGCAGGGGCCTTTCCTACGAGCAGTACTTC. This encodes CASSQGRGLSYEQYF.

The chain joins TRBV25-1 to TRBJ2-3; 13 bases map to TRBD2. CDR3 length equals 16 residues. Germline V gene lookup returns CDR1 MGHDK and CDR2 SYGVNS. Trimming removed 4 bases from V and 5 bases from J; junction bases left unmatched: 6. For the CDR3, the DNA is TGTGCCAGCAGTGGGTGGACTAGCGGGAGTGTAGATACGCAGTATTTT. Its translation: CASSGWTSGSVDTQYF.

The chain combines TRBV27 with TRBJ2-2; the match to TRBD2 covers 11 bases. The CDR3 totals 15 residues. CDR1 MNHEY and CDR2 SMNVEV come from the germline V gene (reference sequence). V trimming: 7 bases; J trimming: 1 base; junction bases outside the gene matches: 2. The CDR3 nucleotides read TGTGCCAGCACCCTAGCGGGAGGGAACACCGGGGAGCTGTTTTTT. Protein sequence: CASTLAGGNTGELFF.

The J gene is TRBJ2-3, the V gene TRBV28; possibly TRBD2 for D (6 bases). The CDR3 loop spans 17 amino acids. V gave up 4 bases and J gave up 0 bases, with 17 bases separating them. The germline CDR1 and CDR2 sequences are MDHEN and SYDVKM. The CDR3 region is CASSYPAGTPSTDTQYF. The CDR3 DNA reads as TGTGCCAGCAGTTACCCGGCCGGGACTCCGAGCACAGATACGCAGTATTTT.

J is TRBJ1-5 and V is TRBV19; a weak D match, TRBD1 (5 bases). CDR3 length: 15 residues. V lost 1 base, J lost 3 bases, and 10 bases lay in between. The V gene's germline CDR1 is LNHDA and CDR2 SQIVND (reference sequence). CDR3 region: CASSIGDGFNQPQHF. The CDR3 coding sequence is TGTGCCAGTAGTATAGGGGACGGGTTCAATCAGCCCCAGCATTTT. Based on the CDR3 plus reference TRBV19 and TRBJ1-5, the full variable domain is DGGITQSPKYLFRKEGQNVTLSCEQNLNHDAMYWYRQDPGQGLRLIYYSQIVNDFQKGDIAEGYSVSREKKESFPLTVTSAQKNPTAFYLCASSIGDGFNQPQHFGDGTRLSIL.

The J gene is TRBJ2-1, the V gene TRBV5-6; D uncertain. V lost 5 bases to trimming and J lost 0 bases, with 6 bases between them. CDR1 is SGHDT and CDR2 is YYEEEE in the germline V gene. The CDR3 is made up of 13 amino acids. Here the CDR3 reads CASSKSSYNEQFF. CDR3 nucleotides: TGTGCCAGCAGTAAGAGCTCCTACAATGAGCAGTTCTTC. The full variable domain, in which reference TRBV5-6 and TRBJ2-1 provide the parts outside the CDR3, is DAGVTQSPTHLIKTRGQQVTLRCSPKSGHDTVSWYQQALGQGPQFIFQYYEEEERQRGNFPDRFSGHQFPNYSSELNVNALLLGDSALYLCASSKSSYNEQFFGPGTRLTVL.

V and J are TRBV9 and TRBJ1-5; D ambiguous. Germline lookup yields CDR1 SGDLS and CDR2 YYNGEE. CDR3 length: 15 residues. V lost 3 bases and J 0 bases, leaving 10 bases between the germline ends. The CDR3 loop reads CASSEGIDSNQPQHF. Written as DNA, the CDR3 is TGTGCCAGCAGCGAGGGCATCGATAGCAATCAGCCCCAGCATTTT.

The chain carries TRBV19 and TRBJ1-1; D gene ambiguous. V was shortened by 5 bases and J by 0 bases, with 10 bases between the two germline ends. Germline CDR1 is LNHDA and CDR2 is SQIVND (reference sequence). This CDR3 has 14 amino acids. The DNA of the CDR3 is TGTGCCAGTAGTTATTCAGGCCTGAACACTGAAGCTTTCTTT. It codes for CASSYSGLNTEAFF.

As concerns this clone: Sequence at one end of the junction differs from germline and may be a read error. The rearrangement uses TRBV6-5 and TRBJ2-7; D perhaps matches TRBD1 (6 bases). The CDR3 covers 15 residues. Germline assignment: CDR1 MNHEY and CDR2 SVGAGI. CDR3 DNA: TGTGCCGGCAGTCCATTCACAGGGCCCACCTACGAGCAGTACTTC. This gives the protein CAGSPFTGPTYEQYF.

This clone was detected a few times. This rearrangement joins TRBV28 to TRBJ1-1; 9 bases match TRBD1. The CDR3 has 14 amino acids. CDR1 and CDR2 from the germline V gene are MDHEN and SYDVKM. J was trimmed by 4 bases and V by 4 bases; bases with no gene match: 4. The CDR3 DNA follows: TGTGCCAGCAGTTCGGGACAGGGAGGCACTGAAGCTTTCTTT. This encodes CASSSGQGGTEAFF. The whole variable domain, remainder taken from reference TRBV28 and TRBJ1-1, is DVKVTQSSRYLVKRTGEKVFLECVQDMDHENMFWYRQDPGLGLRLIYFSYDVKMKEKGDIPEGYSVSREKKERFSLILESASTNQTSMYLCASSSGQGGTEAFFGQGTRLTVV.

The V call is TRBV5-1, the J call TRBJ1-1; a weak D match, TRBD1 (6 bases). The CDR3 has 16 residues. Germline CDR1 and CDR2: SGHRS and YFSETQ. The V gene lost 4 bases and the J gene lost 0 bases, with 16 bases spanning the gap. The CDR3 loop is CASSRPGGSVNTEAFF. The CDR3 DNA reads as TGCGCCAGCAGCCGGCCGGGGGGCTCGGTGAACACTGAAGCTTTCTTT.

CDR3 sequence: CARSLNEAVGVKPTDSNQPQHF. In DNA, the CDR3 is TGTGCCAGAAGCTTGAACGAGGCAGTAGGGGTAAAGCCTACGGATAGCAATCAGCCCCAGCATTTT. The gene calls are TRBV5-3 and TRBJ1-5; a possible D gene is TRBD1 (5 bases). TRBV5-3 is treated as an ORF (open reading frame) with a function not yet certain. Trimming pared 1 base from V and 0 bases from J, leaving 29 bases between. There are 22 residues in the CDR3.

The V gene is TRBV12-2, the J gene TRBJ2-7; no DNA check was done on the table's D call, TRBD2. TRBV12-2 corresponds to a pseudogene. This CDR3 region has 18 residues. CDR3 nucleotide sequence: TGTGCAAGTCGCTTAAACCCCACTAGCGGACAACCTCCCTACGAGCAGTACTTC. Amino acids: CASRLNPTSGQPPYEQYF.

The V call is TRBV9, the J call TRBJ2-7; 9 positions match TRBD1. Germline CDR1 reads SGDLS; CDR2 reads YYNGEE. Unmatched junction bases numbered 15, after V lost 8 bases and J lost 3 bases. CDR3 length: 16 residues. The CDR3 bases are TGTGCCAGTCGGCTGGGAGGGGGACAGGGTCTCTACGAGCAGTACTTC. Amino acids: CASRLGGGQGLYEQYF.

The chain employs TRBV20-1 and TRBJ2-1; TRBD2 might be the D (6 bases). There are 9 residues in the CDR3. Germline V CDR1 and CDR2: DFQATT, SNEGSKA (reference sequence). The CDR3 DNA reads as TGCAGCGGGGGCAATGAGCAGTTCTTC. Its protein product is CSGGNEQFF.

The chain couples TRBV15 to TRBJ1-1; D not resolved. The CDR3 is 13 amino acids. The ends were cut back, 5 bases at V and 1 base at J, with 8 bases in the middle. Germline-derived CDR1 and CDR2 are LNHNV and YYDKDF (reference sequence). The CDR3 DNA follows: TGTGCCACCAGCCCGACATGGAACACTGAAGCTTTCTTT. It encodes CATSPTWNTEAFF.

This rearrangement joins TRBV6-1 to TRBJ2-7; D unclear. The V gene lost 4 bases and the J gene lost 3 bases, with 10 bases spanning the gap. The V gene's germline CDR1 is MNHNS and CDR2 SASEGT. This CDR3 is built from 13 residues. The CDR3 DNA follows: TGTGCCAGCAGTGGTACTGGCAACTACGAGCAGTACTTC. The encoded protein is CASSGTGNYEQYF.

V gene TRBV7-2 combines with J gene TRBJ2-2, with D tentatively TRBD2 (6 bases). Germline V gene data show CDR1 as SGHTA and CDR2 as FQGNSA. There are 17 residues in the CDR3. V lost 6 bases, J lost 0 bases, and 17 bases lay in between. The CDR3 nucleotides read TGTGCCAGCAGGATCGGGGGAAGAAATACGAACACCGGGGAGCTGTTTTTT. This codes for CASRIGGRNTNTGELFF. Looking up the rest from reference TRBV7-2 and TRBJ2-2 gives the full variable domain: GAGVSQSPSNKVTEKGKDVELRCDPISGHTALYWYRQSLGQGLEFLIYFQGNSAPDKSGLPSDRFSAERTGGSVSTLTIQRTQQEDSAVYLCASRIGGRNTNTGELFFGEGSRLTVL.

This chain connects TRBV5-5 to TRBJ2-2; maybe TRBD2 (5 bases). Trimming stripped 0 bases from V and 0 bases from J, with 9 bases between. CDR3 length equals 16 residues. The germline V gene has CDR1 SGHKS and CDR2 YYEKEE (reference sequence). The CDR3 sequence: CASSLELAANTGELFF. The CDR3 coding sequence is TGTGCCAGCAGCTTGGAGCTAGCCGCGAACACCGGGGAGCTGTTTTTT.

This chain joins TRBV10-3 and TRBJ2-2, with D possibly matching TRBD1 (6 bases). CDR3 length: 13 residues. The V and J ends lost 10 bases and 4 bases respectively, with 13 bases between them. The germline V gene has CDR1 ENHRY and CDR2 SYGVKD. CDR3 protein: CATLRQATGELFF. The CDR3 coding sequence is TGTGCCACCCTAAGACAGGCCACCGGGGAGCTGTTTTTT.

V usage is TRBV9 and J usage is TRBJ2-7; 9 bases fit TRBD2. Germline lookup yields CDR1 SGDLS and CDR2 YYNGEE. This CDR3 has 15 residues. Trimming cost V 3 bases and J 7 bases; bases outside gene matches: 11. The chain's CDR3 is CASSASGMPSYEQYF. The CDR3 coding sequence is TGTGCCAGCAGCGCTAGCGGGATGCCGTCTTATGAGCAGTACTTC.

The chain is built from TRBV30 and TRBJ1-2, with D uncertain. This CDR3 is built from 12 residues. Deletions cut 0 bases from V and 6 bases from J, with 8 bases between. Germline V gene sequence: CDR1 GTSNPN, CDR2 SVGIG (reference sequence). CDR3: CAWSVGSNGYTF. The CDR3 nucleotides read TGTGCCTGGAGTGTGGGCTCGAATGGCTACACCTTC.

This clone was detected many times. The chain employs TRBV7-9 and TRBJ2-1; 10 bases are shared with TRBD2. This CDR3 has 15 residues. Germline V CDR1 and CDR2: SEHNR, FQNEAQ (reference sequence). The junction had 4 bases not matched to a gene; V was cut back by 2 bases and J by 6 bases. The CDR3 DNA reads TGTGCCAGCAGCTTATTAGCGGGAGGTGGCAATGAGCAGTTCTTC. Translated, it gives CASSLLAGGGNEQFF.

The rearrangement uses TRBV19 and TRBJ1-4, with D possibly TRBD1 on 5 matching bases. The V gene lost 11 bases and the J gene lost 7 bases, with 20 bases spanning the gap. The CDR3 is 14 amino acids. The germline V gene encodes CDR1 LNHDA and CDR2 SQIVND (reference sequence). CDR3 protein: CAVSWTGTGEKLFF. The CDR3 nucleotides read TGTGCCGTCTCTTGGACGGGGACGGGTGAAAAACTGTTTTTT.

The gene calls are TRBV27 and TRBJ2-6; 7 bases match TRBD2. The CDR3 contains 16 residues. The germline V gene encodes CDR1 MNHEY and CDR2 SMNVEV (reference sequence). Trimming cost V 6 bases and J 2 bases; bases outside gene matches: 7. The CDR3 is CASRPGGTAGANVLTF. For the CDR3, the DNA is TGTGCCAGCAGGCCGGGGGGTACTGCTGGGGCCAACGTCCTGACTTTC.

This clone was seen just once. The V call is TRBV9, the J call TRBJ2-2, with 12 bases matching TRBD2. This CDR3 contains 17 residues. In germline, CDR1 is SGDLS, CDR2 YYNGEE. V trimming: 1 base; J trimming: 5 bases; junction bases outside the gene matches: 6. The CDR3 reads CASSVSGLAGSTGELFF. CDR3 nucleotides: TGTGCCAGCAGCGTATCGGGACTAGCGGGTTCAACCGGGGAGCTGTTTTTT.

The chain couples TRBV4-3 to TRBJ2-3; D is unresolved. V shed 0 bases and J shed 2 bases, with 9 bases lying between them. The CDR3 is 15 amino acids. Per germline, CDR1 LGHNA and CDR2 YSLEER. The CDR3 reads CASSQDRTVTDTQYF. CDR3 nucleotide sequence: TGCGCCAGCAGCCAAGATCGAACGGTCACAGATACGCAGTATTTT.